The clone carrying this T cell receptor beta chain was detected only a few times. The data were obtained in a study of blood T cell repertoires in COVID-19. Across the whole study: Sample material is recorded as cDNA or gDNA derived from T cells, B-cell-depleted T cells, or PBMCs.

Only in-frame clones appear in the TCRdb table, and some are missing; sequencing was by immunoSEQ multiplex PCR. The sample shows roughly 100,000 clones, roughly nine tenths of them seen only once. In germline, CDR1 is LNHDA, CDR2 SQIVND (reference sequence). CDR3 length: 16 residues. V gave up 4 bases and J gave up 7 bases; unmatched junction bases: 8. The rearrangement joins TRBV19 to TRBJ2-1; 12 nucleotides agree with TRBD1. The sequenced sample was peripheral blood. The TCR comes from a human donor with active COVID-19. The donor label of this sample is uncertain. The CDR3 nucleotides are TGTGCCAGTAGTACCCCGGGACAGGGGGCGAGGAATGAGCAGTTCTTC. This sequence encodes CASSTPGQGARNEQFF.